This is a list of T cell receptor beta chains from one sample in a study of beta chain features in type 1 diabetes. TCRdb's table, derived via immunoSEQ multiplex PCR, lists solely in-frame clones and lacks some. The repertoire includes 680,000 or so clones, roughly 15% of them detected once, and approximately 0.099% sits in the top ten. The sample comprised naive CD4+ T cells from blood. The receptors come from a man aged 18 to 29 in good health. Each CDR3 is given with its conserved first and last residue. The order of the fields is D gene, clone size, V gene, J gene, CDR3 protein, CDR3 DNA. The D gene is left open where the match is weak. Clone size is stated in some rows and not others, as once, few, many or a class when expanded.

-	-	TRBV7-3	TRBJ2-1	CASSLDRTSYNEQFF	TGTGCCAGCAGCTTAGACAGAACCTCCTACAATGAGCAGTTCTTC
TRBD2	once	TRBV27	TRBJ2-1	CASSFASGRAKEQFF	TGTGCCAGCAGTTTCGCTAGCGGGAGGGCAAAAGAGCAGTTCTTC
-	few	TRBV18	TRBJ2-3	CASSPAGFPGTDTQYF	TGTGCCAGCTCACCGGCAGGTTTTCCTGGCACAGATACGCAGTATTTT
-	few	TRBV2	TRBJ2-7	CASRQVLEQYF	TGTGCCAGCAGACAGGTACTCGAGCAGTACTTC
-	-	TRBV7-3	TRBJ1-6	CASSPSGANSPLHF	TGTGCCAGCAGTCCCTCGGGCGCGAATTCACCCCTCCACTTT
-	-	TRBV27	TRBJ2-1	CASSLTPTGPRFGNEQFF	TGTGCCAGCAGTTTAACCCCCACTGGACCCAGGTTTGGCAATGAGCAGTTCTTC
TRBD1	-	TRBV7-2	TRBJ1-2	CASSDRQGNGYTF	TGTGCCAGCAGCGACCGACAGGGGAATGGCTACACCTTC
-	-	TRBV14	TRBJ2-7	CASSQDLGAREQYF	TGTGCCAGCAGCCAAGATTTGGGGGCGAGGGAGCAGTACTTC
TRBD2	-	TRBV4-3	TRBJ2-5	CASSQGRLAGVWETQYF	TGCGCCAGCAGCCAAGGAAGGCTAGCGGGGGTTTGGGAGACCCAGTACTTC
-	-	TRBV6-6	TRBJ2-1	CASRSGSTYNEQFF	TGTGCCAGCAGATCAGGGTCTACTTACAATGAGCAGTTCTTC
-	few	TRBV7-2	TRBJ2-2	CASSLVGELFF	TGTGCCAGCAGCTTAGTGGGGGAGCTGTTTTTT
-	few	TRBV18	TRBJ2-3	CASSPLPPAATDTQYF	TGTGCCAGCTCACCACTACCTCCGGCGGCAACAGATACGCAGTATTTT
-	-	TRBV7-8	TRBJ2-1	CASSTYFQGRPVYNEQFF	TGTGCCAGCAGCACATATTTTCAGGGACGGCCCGTCTACAATGAGCAGTTCTTC
-	-	TRBV7-2	TRBJ2-7	CASSLGGEPYREQYF	TGTGCCAGCAGCTTAGGGGGGGAGCCCTATCGAGAGCAGTACTTC
-	-	TRBV7-3	TRBJ1-2	CASSLRAGRGYTF	TGTGCCAGCAGCTTAAGGGCAGGACGCGGCTACACCTTC
-	-	TRBV7-2	TRBJ1-5	CASSLVGDSNQPQHF	TGTGCCAGCAGCTTAGTAGGGGATAGCAATCAGCCCCAGCATTTT
-	few	TRBV20-1	TRBJ2-1	CSAGENEQFF	TGCAGTGCGGGCGAGAATGAGCAGTTCTTC
-	few	TRBV6-5	TRBJ1-4	CASSYSEWGEKLFF	TGTGCCAGCAGTTATTCCGAGTGGGGTGAAAAACTGTTTTTT
-	few	TRBV18	TRBJ2-1	CASSIGQGPQNEQFF	TGTGCCAGCTCGATAGGGCAGGGACCCCAGAATGAGCAGTTCTTC
TRBD1	-	TRBV28	TRBJ2-7	CASRGLGQNYEQYF	TGTGCCAGCAGAGGGCTGGGACAGAACTACGAGCAGTACTTC
-	-	TRBV5-1	TRBJ2-3	CASSFRTSTDTQYF	TGCGCCAGCAGCTTCCGGACTAGCACAGATACGCAGTATTTT
TRBD1	-	TRBV5-4	TRBJ2-3	CASSTGQGGDTQYF	TGTGCCAGCAGCACCGGACAGGGTGGAGATACGCAGTATTTT
-	-	TRBV7-2	TRBJ2-5	CASSSPLWGGETQYF	TGTGCCAGCAGCTCGCCTCTATGGGGCGGTGAGACCCAGTACTTC
TRBD2	-	TRBV28	TRBJ2-1	CASSFGTSGSSYNEQFF	TGTGCCAGCAGTTTTGGTACTAGCGGGAGCAGCTACAATGAGCAGTTCTTC
TRBD2	-	TRBV27	TRBJ2-7	CASSYLSGSGNEQYF	TGTGCCAGCAGTTACCTCAGCGGGAGTGGTAACGAGCAGTACTTC
-	few	TRBV9	TRBJ1-3	CASSVEDSSGNTIYF	TGTGCCAGCAGCGTGGAAGACAGCTCTGGAAACACCATATATTTT
-	-	TRBV6-5	TRBJ2-5	CASSSPPAGQETQYF	TGTGCCAGCAGTTCCCCCCCAGCGGGCCAAGAGACCCAGTACTTC
-	-	TRBV9	TRBJ1-1	CASSVEGAMNTEAFF	TGTGCCAGCAGCGTAGAAGGGGCCATGAACACTGAAGCTTTCTTT
-	-	TRBV11-3	TRBJ2-5	CASSNEYQETQYF	TGTGCCAGCAGCAACGAGTACCAAGAGACCCAGTACTTC
-	-	TRBV2	TRBJ2-5	CASSEAAIQETQYF	TGTGCCAGCAGTGAGGCAGCTATTCAAGAGACCCAGTACTTC
TRBD2	-	TRBV5-1	TRBJ2-1	CASSLTAGGRNEQFF	TGCGCCAGCAGCTTGACGGCGGGAGGGCGGAATGAGCAGTTCTTC
-	-	TRBV21-1	TRBJ1-1	CASSKGGQGAEKNTEAFF	TGTGCCAGCAGCAAAGGAGGACAGGGGGCGGAAAAAAACACTGAAGCTTTCTTT
TRBD1	-	TRBV6-5	TRBJ1-1	CASSPRTGWYTEAFF	TGTGCCAGCAGCCCACGGACAGGGTGGTACACTGAAGCTTTCTTT
TRBD1	-	TRBV7-6	TRBJ1-5	CASSSRDRGSLSNQPQHF	TGTGCCAGCAGCTCCCGGGACAGGGGGTCTTTGAGCAATCAGCCCCAGCATTTT
-	-	TRBV18	TRBJ1-2	CASSSDPYGYTF	TGTGCCAGCTCATCTGACCCTTATGGCTACACCTTC
-	-	TRBV9	TRBJ2-3	CASSVRPDTQYF	TGTGCCAGCAGCGTGAGGCCAGATACGCAGTATTTT
TRBD1	-	TRBV5-1	TRBJ1-1	CASSALGTANTEAFF	TGCGCCAGCAGCGCATTGGGGACAGCGAACACTGAAGCTTTCTTT
TRBD1	-	TRBV7-3	TRBJ2-7	CASSRRTGSSYEQYF	TGTGCCAGCAGCCGCCGGACAGGGTCATCGTACGAGCAGTACTTC
-	few	TRBV29-1	TRBJ2-5	CSVGQGHQRGQETQYF	TGCAGCGTGGGACAGGGCCACCAGCGGGGGCAAGAGACCCAGTACTTC
TRBD2	-	TRBV5-1	TRBJ2-7	CASSLGRLAGAWEQYF	TGCGCCAGCAGCCTAGGACGACTAGCGGGAGCCTGGGAGCAGTACTTC
-	-	TRBV4-1	TRBJ2-1	CASSQVISRYNEQFF	TGCGCCAGCAGCCAAGTTATTAGCAGATACAATGAGCAGTTCTTC
TRBD1	-	TRBV19	TRBJ2-6	CASRDRGPGANVLTF	TGTGCCAGCCGGGACAGGGGGCCCGGGGCCAACGTCCTGACTTTC
-	-	TRBV5-1	TRBJ2-1	CASSHGGEQFF	TGCGCCAGCAGCCATGGGGGAGAGCAGTTCTTC
TRBD2	few	TRBV5-1	TRBJ2-5	CASSVGPLAEETQYF	TGCGCCAGCAGCGTTGGACCTCTAGCGGAAGAGACCCAGTACTTC
TRBD1	-	TRBV30	TRBJ2-6	CAWRAGGAGANVLTF	TGTGCCTGGAGGGCAGGGGGCGCTGGGGCCAACGTCCTGACTTTC
TRBD2	many	TRBV2	TRBJ2-1	CASSSGGEQFF	TGTGCCAGCAGCTCGGGGGGTGAGCAGTTCTTC
-	few	TRBV18	TRBJ2-5	CASCRTSQETQYF	TGTGCCAGCTGTCGGACATCCCAAGAGACCCAGTACTTC
-	-	TRBV2	TRBJ1-1	CASSSNQGRNTEAFF	TGTGCCAGCAGTTCGAATCAGGGTAGGAACACTGAAGCTTTCTTT
-	few	TRBV4-1	TRBJ2-7	CASSQDPAQAYEQYF	TGCGCCAGCAGCCAAGATCCCGCACAGGCCTACGAGCAGTACTTC
-	few	TRBV7-2	TRBJ2-4	CASSLLARSKNIQYF	TGTGCCAGCAGCCTCTTAGCGAGATCCAAAAACATTCAGTACTTC
-	few	TRBV29-1	TRBJ2-7	CSVRTLSYEQYF	TGCAGCGTTCGCACTCTGTCCTACGAGCAGTACTTC
TRBD1	-	TRBV18	TRBJ1-6	CASSQNRGHNSPLHF	TGTGCCAGCTCACAGAACAGGGGGCATAATTCACCCCTCCACTTT
-	few	TRBV30	TRBJ1-6	CAWSVIRQGAPNSPLHF	TGTGCCTGGAGTGTAATTAGGCAGGGTGCCCCCAATTCACCCCTCCACTTT
-	-	TRBV4-3	TRBJ2-3	CASSQDWGFSGGSTDTQYF	TGCGCCAGCAGCCAAGATTGGGGCTTTAGCGGAGGTAGCACAGATACGCAGTATTTT